Presented here are 4 T cell receptor beta chains from one specimen sequenced in a study of beta chain features in type 1 diabetes. The sequenced template was cDNA made from the entire isolated RNA. TCRdb's copy holds only in-frame clones and misses some; the assay was immunoSEQ multiplex PCR. The data show 970,000 or so clones, 17% seen once. Input material: naive CD4+ T cells from blood. These TCRs come from a woman under 30 in good health.

This clone was observed a few times. This sequence joins TRBV11-1 and TRBJ1-5, with D possibly TRBD1 on 5 matching bases. CDR1 SGHAT and CDR2 FQDESV come from the germline V gene (reference sequence). The V gene lost 1 base and the J gene lost 2 bases, with 12 bases spanning the gap. The CDR3 totals 16 residues. CDR3 sequence: CASSLVSGVRNQPQHF. CDR3 bases: TGTGCCAGCAGCTTAGTTTCGGGGGTGCGCAATCAGCCCCAGCATTTT.

The chain links TRBV5-1 to TRBJ2-1; TRBD1 aligns across 8 bases. CDR1 is SGHRS and CDR2 is YFSETQ in the germline V gene. The CDR3 is 16 residues long. With 4 bases clipped from V and 9 bases from J, the junction kept 15 bases outside the gene matches. The CDR3 protein is CASSPPPGQGSLEQFF. CDR3 bases: TGCGCCAGCAGCCCTCCCCCCGGACAGGGATCCCTTGAGCAGTTCTTC. The whole variable domain, filled in from reference TRBV5-1 and TRBJ2-1, reads KAGVTQTPRYLIKTRGQQVTLSCSPISGHRSVSWYQQTPGQGLQFLFEYFSETQRNKGNFPGRFSGRQFSNSRSEMNVSTLELGDSALYLCASSPPPGQGSLEQFFGPGTRLTVL.

This clone was picked up a small number of times. The chain joins TRBV27 to TRBJ2-5, with 9 bases lining up with TRBD1. This CDR3 comprises 17 residues. V lost 4 bases to trimming and J lost 1 base; unmatched junction nucleotides: 10. The V gene's germline CDR1 is MNHEY and CDR2 SMNVEV (reference sequence). CDR3 residues: CASSYRGRSPIQETQYF. CDR3 DNA: TGTGCCAGCAGTTACAGGGGGCGCAGTCCAATCCAAGAGACCCAGTACTTC.

This clone was detected a few times. The chain has TRBV5-1 and TRBJ2-1, with 11 positions matching TRBD2. V was pared by 6 bases and J by 4 bases, with 3 bases of the junction left unmatched. CDR3 length equals 14 residues. Per germline, CDR1 SGHRS and CDR2 YFSETQ. Written as DNA, the CDR3 is TGCGCCAGCAAGACTAGCGGGAAGTACAATGAGCAGTTCTTC. It specifies CASKTSGKYNEQFF.